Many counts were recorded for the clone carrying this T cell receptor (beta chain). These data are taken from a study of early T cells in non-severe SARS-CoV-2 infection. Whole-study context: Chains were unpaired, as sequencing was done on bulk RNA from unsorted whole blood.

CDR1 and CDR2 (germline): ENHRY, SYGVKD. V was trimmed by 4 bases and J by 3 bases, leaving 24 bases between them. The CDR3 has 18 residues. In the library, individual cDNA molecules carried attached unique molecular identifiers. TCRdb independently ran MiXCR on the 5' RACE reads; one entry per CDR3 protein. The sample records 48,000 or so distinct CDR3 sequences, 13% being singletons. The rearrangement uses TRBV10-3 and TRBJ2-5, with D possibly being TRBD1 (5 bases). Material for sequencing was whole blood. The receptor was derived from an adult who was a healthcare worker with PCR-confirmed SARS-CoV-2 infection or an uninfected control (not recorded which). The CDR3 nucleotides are TGTGCCATCAGTGGACGGCCGTGGGCCAGGGCAGGAGAAGAGACCCAGTACTTC. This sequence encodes CAISGRPWARAGEETQYF.